Listed below are T cell receptor beta chains from one sample, sequenced in a study of blood T cell repertoires in COVID-19. Profiling relied on immunoSEQ multiplex PCR, and the TCRdb table lists in-frame clones only, not all of them. The table shows about 290,000 clones, with around four fifths occurring only once. Specimen: peripheral blood. These receptors all stem from a woman in her 50s with active or convalescent COVID-19. Both conserved end residues are part of each CDR3. A D gene is named only where the DNA matches it firmly. The size entry is marked missing in some rows and otherwise reads once, few, many or a size class.

j_gene: TRBJ2-1; v_gene: TRBV2; d_gene: -; abundance: -; CDR3aa: CASSVGGVHNEQFF; CDR3nt: TGTGCCAGCAGTGTCGGGGGAGTCCACAATGAGCAGTTCTTC
j_gene: TRBJ1-2; v_gene: TRBV6-2/TRBV6-3; d_gene: -; abundance: -; CDR3aa: CASSPLSSVPRADGYTF; CDR3nt: TGTGCCAGCAGCCCTCTATCCTCCGTTCCGAGAGCGGATGGCTACACCTTC
j_gene: TRBJ2-7; v_gene: TRBV11-2; d_gene: TRBD1; abundance: -; CDR3aa: CASSLELGQTYEQYF; CDR3nt: TGTGCCAGCAGCTTAGAGCTGGGACAGACCTACGAGCAGTACTTC
j_gene: TRBJ1-3; v_gene: TRBV3-1/TRBV3-2; d_gene: -; abundance: -; CDR3aa: CASRQNSGNTIYF; CDR3nt: TGTGCCAGCAGACAGAACTCTGGAAACACCATATATTTT
j_gene: TRBJ2-1; v_gene: TRBV5-1; d_gene: -; abundance: -; CDR3aa: CASSPLDLYNEQFF; CDR3nt: TGCGCCAGCAGCCCGCTTGACTTATACAATGAGCAGTTCTTC
j_gene: TRBJ2-7; v_gene: TRBV5-1; d_gene: TRBD1; abundance: once; CDR3aa: CASRPGTDGYEQYF; CDR3nt: TGCGCCAGCAGGCCCGGGACAGACGGCTACGAGCAGTACTTC
j_gene: TRBJ1-6; v_gene: TRBV6-5; d_gene: TRBD1; abundance: once; CDR3aa: CASSYQGAGNSPLHF; CDR3nt: TGTGCCAGCAGTTATCAGGGGGCAGGCAATTCACCCCTCCACTTT
j_gene: TRBJ2-7; v_gene: TRBV5-1; d_gene: -; abundance: once; CDR3aa: CASSLTGRAYYEQYF; CDR3nt: TGCGCCAGCAGCTTGACAGGGAGGGCCTACTACGAGCAGTACTTC
j_gene: TRBJ1-5; v_gene: TRBV28; d_gene: -; abundance: few; CDR3aa: CASSLWAYSNQPQHF; CDR3nt: TGTGCCAGCAGTTTATGGGCATATAGCAATCAGCCCCAGCATTTT
j_gene: TRBJ1-3; v_gene: TRBV25-1; d_gene: -; abundance: -; CDR3aa: CASSTARHSGNTIYF; CDR3nt: TGTGCCAGCAGCACAGCCCGGCACTCTGGAAACACCATATATTTT
j_gene: TRBJ2-3; v_gene: TRBV29-1; d_gene: -; abundance: -; CDR3aa: CTMRRGRLSDTQYF; CDR3nt: TGCACCATGAGGAGGGGGCGCTTATCCGATACGCAGTATTTT
j_gene: TRBJ1-2; v_gene: TRBV30; d_gene: -; abundance: -; CDR3aa: CAWRGGGYGYTF; CDR3nt: TGTGCCTGGAGGGGAGGGGGCTATGGCTACACCTTC
j_gene: TRBJ1-2; v_gene: TRBV6-5; d_gene: TRBD1; abundance: -; CDR3aa: CASTGTAYGYTF; CDR3nt: TGTGCCAGCACAGGGACAGCTTATGGCTACACCTTC
j_gene: TRBJ1-5; v_gene: TRBV28; d_gene: -; abundance: -; CDR3aa: CASSVLSDQPQHF; CDR3nt: TGTGCCAGCAGTGTGTTGTCAGATCAGCCCCAGCATTTT
j_gene: TRBJ2-7; v_gene: TRBV28; d_gene: TRBD1; abundance: few; CDR3aa: CASSAHGQGRAYEQYF; CDR3nt: TGTGCCAGCAGTGCGCACGGACAGGGGAGGGCCTACGAGCAGTACTTC
j_gene: TRBJ2-1; v_gene: TRBV4-1; d_gene: -; abundance: -; CDR3aa: CASSQDVRNEQFF; CDR3nt: TGCGCCAGCAGCCAAGATGTGAGGAATGAGCAGTTCTTC
j_gene: TRBJ1-5; v_gene: TRBV20-1; d_gene: -; abundance: -; CDR3aa: CSASASVSNQPQHF; CDR3nt: TGCAGTGCTAGTGCATCAGTTAGCAATCAGCCCCAGCATTTT
j_gene: TRBJ2-1; v_gene: TRBV6-7; d_gene: TRBD1; abundance: -; CDR3aa: CASTGTGEYNEQFF; CDR3nt: TGTGCCAGTACCGGGACAGGGGAATACAATGAGCAGTTCTTC
j_gene: TRBJ2-5; v_gene: TRBV5-1; d_gene: TRBD1; abundance: -; CDR3aa: CASSSPRQGKLETQYF; CDR3nt: TGCGCCAGCAGCTCGCCTCGACAGGGGAAATTGGAGACCCAGTACTTC
j_gene: TRBJ2-1; v_gene: TRBV7-9; d_gene: -; abundance: -; CDR3aa: CASSSGQVGYNEQFF; CDR3nt: TGTGCCAGCAGCTCTGGACAAGTTGGTTACAATGAGCAGTTCTTC
j_gene: TRBJ2-3; v_gene: TRBV19; d_gene: -; abundance: once; CDR3aa: CASSIARTDTQYF; CDR3nt: TGTGCCAGTAGCATCGCCCGGACAGATACGCAGTATTTT
j_gene: TRBJ1-2; v_gene: TRBV28; d_gene: TRBD1; abundance: once; CDR3aa: CASSRPGQGSYGYTF; CDR3nt: TGTGCCAGCAGCAGACCCGGACAGGGAAGCTATGGCTACACCTTC
j_gene: TRBJ1-3; v_gene: TRBV7-8; d_gene: TRBD1; abundance: once; CDR3aa: CASSFLPGQRSGNTIYF; CDR3nt: TGTGCCAGCAGTTTCCTCCCGGGACAGAGATCTGGAAACACCATATATTTT
j_gene: TRBJ2-7; v_gene: TRBV2; d_gene: TRBD2; abundance: -; CDR3aa: CASSEGTSFYEQYF; CDR3nt: TGTGCCAGCAGTGAGGGGACTAGTTTCTACGAGCAGTACTTC
j_gene: TRBJ2-4; v_gene: TRBV5-1; d_gene: -; abundance: -; CDR3aa: CASSSGQKNIQYF; CDR3nt: TGCGCCAGCAGCTCAGGACAGAAAAACATTCAGTACTTC
j_gene: TRBJ1-1; v_gene: TRBV11-2; d_gene: TRBD1; abundance: -; CDR3aa: CASSAFRDRERAEAFF; CDR3nt: TGTGCCAGCAGCGCGTTCCGGGACAGGGAACGGGCTGAAGCTTTCTTT
j_gene: TRBJ1-2; v_gene: TRBV28; d_gene: -; abundance: once; CDR3aa: CASRGMGHGYTF; CDR3nt: TGTGCCAGCAGAGGCATGGGCCATGGCTACACCTTC
j_gene: TRBJ2-7; v_gene: TRBV5-6; d_gene: -; abundance: -; CDR3aa: CASSLRGTRSYEQYF; CDR3nt: TGTGCCAGCAGCTTGCGGGGGACCCGTTCCTACGAGCAGTACTTC
j_gene: TRBJ1-2; v_gene: TRBV29-1; d_gene: TRBD1; abundance: -; CDR3aa: CSVDGQGSNGYTF; CDR3nt: TGCAGCGTTGACGGACAGGGTAGCAATGGCTACACCTTC
j_gene: TRBJ2-5; v_gene: TRBV2; d_gene: TRBD2; abundance: -; CDR3aa: CASSDGVAGEAKTQYF; CDR3nt: TGTGCCAGCAGTGACGGGGTAGCGGGAGAAGCAAAGACCCAGTACTTC
j_gene: TRBJ1-3; v_gene: TRBV9; d_gene: -; abundance: -; CDR3aa: CASSVWGDGNTIYF; CDR3nt: TGTGCCAGCAGCGTATGGGGGGATGGAAACACCATATATTTT
j_gene: TRBJ1-1; v_gene: TRBV6-5; d_gene: TRBD1; abundance: few; CDR3aa: CASTLGQGNTEAFF; CDR3nt: TGTGCCAGCACCCTGGGACAGGGGAACACTGAAGCTTTCTTT
j_gene: TRBJ2-3; v_gene: TRBV19; d_gene: TRBD1; abundance: -; CDR3aa: CASSTGTGGTDTQYF; CDR3nt: TGTGCCAGTAGCACCGGGACAGGGGGAACAGATACGCAGTATTTT
j_gene: TRBJ2-7; v_gene: TRBV18; d_gene: -; abundance: -; CDR3aa: CASSPRTGFSYEQYF; CDR3nt: TGTGCCAGCTCACCACGGACGGGGTTCTCCTACGAGCAGTACTTC
j_gene: TRBJ2-3; v_gene: TRBV7-6; d_gene: TRBD2; abundance: -; CDR3aa: CASSPGLAGGTSTDTQYF; CDR3nt: TGTGCCAGCAGCCCGGGACTAGCGGGAGGGACTAGCACAGATACGCAGTATTTT
j_gene: TRBJ2-1; v_gene: TRBV7-9; d_gene: -; abundance: -; CDR3aa: CASSEEAQFF; CDR3nt: TGTGCCAGCAGCGAAGAGGCGCAGTTCTTC
j_gene: TRBJ2-5; v_gene: TRBV18; d_gene: TRBD2; abundance: -; CDR3aa: CASSPLSTSGSVKTQYF; CDR3nt: TGTGCCAGCTCACCATTATCAACTAGCGGGAGTGTGAAGACCCAGTACTTC
j_gene: TRBJ2-7; v_gene: TRBV7-8; d_gene: -; abundance: -; CDR3aa: CASSFGGLYEQYF; CDR3nt: TGTGCCAGCAGCTTCGGAGGACTCTACGAGCAGTACTTC
j_gene: TRBJ1-5; v_gene: TRBV7-8; d_gene: -; abundance: -; CDR3aa: CASSLVLRQSRTQPQHF; CDR3nt: TGTGCCAGCAGCTTAGTTTTGAGACAGTCGAGAACCCAGCCCCAGCATTTT
j_gene: TRBJ2-3; v_gene: TRBV27; d_gene: -; abundance: few; CDR3aa: CASSGAHYPSTDTQYF; CDR3nt: TGTGCCAGCAGTGGGGCTCATTACCCTAGCACAGATACGCAGTATTTT
j_gene: TRBJ2-1; v_gene: TRBV18; d_gene: TRBD2; abundance: -; CDR3aa: CASSPSSGSGNEQFF; CDR3nt: TGTGCCAGCTCACCCTCTAGCGGGAGTGGGAATGAGCAGTTCTTC
j_gene: TRBJ1-4; v_gene: TRBV18; d_gene: TRBD1; abundance: once; CDR3aa: CASSLTGTGNEKLFF; CDR3nt: TGTGCCAGCTCACTAACCGGGACAGGGAATGAAAAACTGTTTTTT
j_gene: TRBJ2-7; v_gene: TRBV11-2; d_gene: -; abundance: -; CDR3aa: CASSLEGGTSYEQYF; CDR3nt: TGTGCCAGCAGCTTAGAAGGCGGGACCTCCTACGAGCAGTACTTC
j_gene: TRBJ2-2; v_gene: TRBV19; d_gene: -; abundance: -; CDR3aa: CASSMGPHRGVGELFF; CDR3nt: TGTGCCAGTAGTATGGGTCCACACCGGGGAGTCGGGGAGCTGTTTTTT
j_gene: TRBJ1-3; v_gene: TRBV24-1; d_gene: TRBD1; abundance: -; CDR3aa: CATSDPMTGSGNTIYF; CDR3nt: TGTGCCACCAGTGATCCGATGACAGGGTCTGGAAACACCATATATTTT
j_gene: TRBJ2-7; v_gene: TRBV11-3; d_gene: -; abundance: -; CDR3aa: CASSFGLAGEQYF; CDR3nt: TGTGCCAGCAGCTTCGGTCTAGCTGGCGAGCAGTACTTC
j_gene: TRBJ2-7; v_gene: TRBV5-1; d_gene: TRBD2; abundance: -; CDR3aa: CASSLAAGGTYEQYF; CDR3nt: TGCGCCAGCAGCTTGGCCGCGGGGGGAACCTACGAGCAGTACTTC